This TCR beta chain was identified during a study of technical replicates of blood from a handful of donors. In its sample, this clone was seen once. Clones were sequenced by immunoSEQ multiplex PCR, and TCRdb holds only the in-frame ones, with some missing. The table includes 50,000 to 70,000 clones, just over 90% detected once. V was clipped by 5 bases and J by 12 bases; unmatched bases: 5. Looked up from germline, CDR1 is ENHRY and CDR2 is SYGVKD. The CDR3 length is 13 residues. The TCR sequence derives from a human donor in good health. Some clones in this sample may be carry-over from other donors' samples. Sequenced input: PBMCs. This chain connects TRBV10-3 to TRBJ2-1, with 12 bases lining up with TRBD2. The CDR3 nucleotides read TGTGCCATCAGTTTACTAGCGGGGGGAGGGCAGTTCTTC. Translated: CAISLLAGGGQFF.